This T cell receptor beta chain was sequenced in a study of Ad26.COV2.S vaccination and SARS-CoV-2 variants. About this clone itself: Its specificity is not known.

Study-level results: After vaccination, reports described spike-specific CD8+ and CD4+ T cell responses as showing substantial breadth. Possibly, TCR breadth and depth analyses underestimated total T cell responses. For non-spike TCRs, breadth in vaccine recipients resembled that in placebo recipients.

TCRdb keeps only in-frame clones here, not all; method: immunoSEQ multiplex PCR. The table has over 85,000 clones, approximately 82% seen once. V was pared by 8 bases and J by 3 bases, with 7 bases of the junction left unmatched. This CDR3 contains 15 residues. Germline V gene data show CDR1 as MNHEY and CDR2 as SVGAGI. Sequencing used peripheral blood, obtained after recovery from COVID-19. The TCR was taken from a human donor who had recovered from COVID-19. The chain has TRBV6-5 and TRBJ2-1; the match to TRBD2 covers 10 bases. The CDR3 DNA reads as TGTGCCAGCCACGGGGGACTAGCGATCTACAATGAGCAGTTCTTC. Amino acids: CASHGGLAIYNEQFF.